These 23 T cell receptor beta chains originate from one sample sequenced in a study of blood T cells in healthy people across ages. For the second PCR, which ran for about 6 to 11 cycles, a sample-barcoded 5' primer and a J-beta primer mix were used. TCRdb recomputed calls from the 5' RACE reads with MiXCR, one row per CDR3 protein. The table shows over 1,500,000 distinct CDR3 sequences, with around 48% occurring only once. The sequencing sample was made of blood. The source of these receptors is a middle-aged woman in good health.

This clonotype was recorded a few times. This chain joins TRBV2 and TRBJ2-3; possibly TRBD1 for D (6 bases). Looked up from germline, CDR1 is SNHLY and CDR2 is FYNNEI. Deletions cut 3 bases from V and 4 bases from J, with 11 bases between. This CDR3 contains 14 residues. The CDR3 nucleotides are TGTGCCAGCAGTGATCAGGGGATGTCAGATACGCAGTATTTT. Residues: CASSDQGMSDTQYF.

The chain links TRBV7-2 to TRBJ2-7; TRBD2 matches 12 bases. CDR3 length: 18 amino acids. The germline V gene encodes CDR1 SGHTA and CDR2 FQGNSA. With 5 bases clipped from V and 0 bases from J, the junction kept 11 bases outside the gene matches. CDR3 protein: CASSRRTSGDFRSYEQYF. The CDR3 nucleotides read TGTGCCAGCAGCAGACGGACTAGCGGGGATTTCCGCTCCTACGAGCAGTACTTC.

This clonotype was observed a handful of times. This chain joins TRBV20-1 and TRBJ2-1, with a possible D match to TRBD1 (5 bases). The CDR3 runs to 13 residues. Per germline, CDR1 DFQATT and CDR2 SNEGSKA (reference sequence). V was cut by 0 bases and J by 7 bases, with 10 bases left in between. The CDR3 sequence: CSARDPAGNEQFF. The CDR3 DNA sequence: TGCAGTGCTAGAGATCCAGCAGGGAATGAGCAGTTCTTC.

This clonotype showed up just a few times. The chain recombines TRBV12-3 or TRBV12-4 with TRBJ1-1; unclear D gene. V was shortened by 6 bases and J by 7 bases, with 15 bases between the two germline ends. The CDR3 has 13 residues. CDR3 amino acids: CASRFFREDEAFF. DNA of the CDR3: TGTGCCAGCAGATTTTTCCGGGAGGATGAAGCTTTCTTT.

This clonotype was seen a few times. The V gene is TRBV4-3, the J gene TRBJ2-1, with TRBD1 identical over 7 bases. The V and J ends lost 5 bases and 10 bases, in that order; junction bases with no gene match: 14. The CDR3 is made up of 15 amino acids. Germline V gives CDR1 LGHNA, CDR2 YSLEER. CDR3 in DNA: TGCGCCAGCAGCGGTGACAGGGACGGAATGGGGGAGCAGTTCTTC. It codes for CASSGDRDGMGEQFF.

This chain connects TRBV10-3 to TRBJ1-5; 7 nucleotides match TRBD1. CDR1 is ENHRY, CDR2 SYGVKD, per germline. The CDR3 length is 16 residues. V shed 2 bases, J shed 4 bases, and the junction held 8 bases outside the gene matches. The CDR3 DNA reads TGTGCCATCAGTGAGGGATTTGCCAGGGGGAATCAGCCCCAGCATTTT. Its translation: CAISEGFARGNQPQHF.

The sample holds a few counts of this clonotype. The CDR3 DNA is TGCGCCAGCAGCCAAGAAGGGGACAGGGGGACTTACGAGCAGTACTTC. It translates to CASSQEGDRGTYEQYF. This rearrangement joins TRBV4-1 to TRBJ2-7; 11 nucleotides line up with TRBD1. The germline CDR1 and CDR2 sequences are MGHRA and YSYEKL. The junction had 5 bases not matched to a gene; V was cut back by 0 bases and J by 4 bases. This CDR3 comprises 16 residues.

The chain couples TRBV14 to TRBJ2-7; 9 nucleotides align to TRBD2. The CDR3 has 15 residues. Germline V CDR1 and CDR2: SGHDN, FVKESK. V lost 3 bases, J lost 7 bases, and 10 bases stayed unmatched. CDR3 sequence (DNA): TGTGCCAGCAGCCAGGGCCTAGCGGGGCCCGATGAGCAGTACTTC. The encoded protein is CASSQGLAGPDEQYF.

The gene calls are TRBV7-2 and TRBJ2-7; D call uncertain. Per germline, CDR1 SGHTA and CDR2 FQGNSA. The V and J ends lost 1 base and 2 bases respectively, with 9 bases between them. This CDR3 has 14 amino acids. For the CDR3, the DNA is TGTGCCAGCAGCTTAGACGCGGCCCCCTACGAGCAGTACTTC. It yields the protein CASSLDAAPYEQYF.

This chain uses TRBV19 with TRBJ2-5; 8 bases fit TRBD1. There are 15 residues in the CDR3. J lost 2 bases, V lost 5 bases, and 7 bases had no gene match. Germline V gives CDR1 LNHDA, CDR2 SQIVND (reference sequence). The CDR3, as DNA: TGTGCCAGTAGTGACAGGGGTTCCTCACAAGAGACCCAGTACTTC. It codes for CASSDRGSSQETQYF.

V and J are TRBV29-1 and TRBJ2-7, with D tentatively TRBD1 or TRBD2 (5 bases each). With the DNA end fitting TRBJ2-5 better, the J assignment may be wrong. From germline, CDR1 is SQVTM and CDR2 ANQGSEA. CDR3 length equals 12 residues. The CDR3 here is CSGQHGVGTQYF. The CDR3 DNA sequence: TGCAGCGGACAGCACGGGGTAGGGACCCAGTACTTC.

The chain employs TRBV20-1 and TRBJ1-4, with no clear D. Per germline, CDR1 DFQATT and CDR2 SNEGSKA (reference sequence). The germline V and J ends were trimmed by 1 base and 8 bases, with 8 bases remaining between them. The CDR3 extends over 12 amino acids. The CDR3 spells CSARGPVEKLFF. CDR3 DNA sequence: TGCAGTGCTAGAGGACCGGTCGAAAAACTGTTTTTT.

The CDR3 loop is CASSRKGSSYEQYF. CDR3 nucleotides: TGTGCCAGCAGTCGGAAGGGGAGCTCCTACGAGCAGTACTTC. The V gene is TRBV28, the J gene TRBJ2-7; either TRBD1 or TRBD2 may supply D (5 bases each). Germline CDR1 MDHEN, CDR2 SYDVKM. Trimming left V 5 bases short and J 0 bases short, with 11 bases between. The CDR3 covers 14 residues.

This clonotype was seen only a few times. The chain uses TRBV6-2 or TRBV6-3 and TRBJ2-4; 10 positions agree with TRBD1. The trim removed 5 bases at V and 2 bases at J, leaving 9 bases unmatched. Germline V CDR1 and CDR2: MNHEY, SVGEGT. The CDR3 is made up of 17 amino acids. The DNA for the CDR3 is TGTGCCAGCAGTACCAGCCGGACAGGGGGTCCCAAAAACATTCAGTACTTC. Residues: CASSTSRTGGPKNIQYF.

The chain couples TRBV7-9 to TRBJ2-3; 12 positions agree with TRBD1. Germline assignment: CDR1 SEHNR and CDR2 FQNEAQ (reference sequence). This CDR3 has 16 amino acids. Trimming took 3 bases from V and 6 from J; bases not matched to a gene: 7. The CDR3: CASSFRDRGRGDTQYF. The CDR3 nucleotides read TGTGCCAGCAGCTTCCGGGACAGGGGGCGCGGGGATACGCAGTATTTT.

The V call is TRBV20-1, the J call TRBJ1-5, with a tentative D call TRBD1 (5 bases). This CDR3 spans 14 amino acids. V was pared by 6 bases and J by 3 bases, with 15 bases between. Germline V gene sequence: CDR1 DFQATT, CDR2 SNEGSKA (reference sequence). CDR3 sequence: CSALKQAYNQPQHF. CDR3 DNA: TGCAGTGCCCTTAAACAGGCCTACAATCAGCCCCAGCATTTT.

The rearrangement joins TRBV20-1 to TRBJ1-6; D is ambiguous. With 2 bases removed from V and 0 bases from J, the gap between germline ends came to 11 bases. The CDR3 runs to 16 residues. Germline V gene lookup returns CDR1 DFQATT and CDR2 SNEGSKA (reference sequence). CDR3 amino acids: CSARLAAFSYNSPLHF. The CDR3 DNA reads as TGCAGTGCTAGATTGGCAGCCTTCTCCTATAATTCACCCCTCCACTTT.

The chain carries TRBV9 and TRBJ1-5; D gene unclear. This CDR3 has 13 amino acids. Germline CDR1 and CDR2: SGDLS and YYNGEE. V lost 3 bases and J 4 bases, leaving 8 bases between the germline ends. The CDR3 DNA reads TGTGCCAGCAGCGACAGTCCTAATCAGCCCCAGCATTTT. Amino acids: CASSDSPNQPQHF.

This clonotype was observed a handful of times. The rearrangement uses TRBV11-2 and TRBJ2-1, with 9 bases fitting TRBD2. V shed 4 bases, J shed 0 bases, and the junction held 4 bases outside the gene matches. This CDR3 spans 16 amino acids. Germline V gives CDR1 SGHAT, CDR2 FQNNGV. The CDR3 loop reads CASSSRTSASYNEQFF. The CDR3 bases are TGTGCCAGCAGCTCCCGGACTAGCGCCTCCTACAATGAGCAGTTCTTC.

Remarks on this clonotype: This may arise from a read error, as a much more abundant clone is one base away. The chain couples TRBV3-1 to TRBJ2-5; 7 bases are shared with TRBD2. The end of the DNA is better explained by TRBJ2-1, so the J call may be wrong. Per germline, CDR1 LGHDT and CDR2 YNNKEL (reference sequence). The CDR3 covers 13 residues. The CDR3 coding sequence is TGTGCCAGCCGGCGGGGGAACCAAGAGACCCAGTTCTTC. Its protein product is CASRRGNQETQFF.

This clonotype was seen more than once but under ten times. This chain links TRBV7-2 with TRBJ2-3, with D tentatively TRBD2 (6 bases). Germline CDR1 is SGHTA and CDR2 is FQGNSA. Deletions cut 5 bases from V and 0 bases from J, with 18 bases between. This CDR3 contains 17 residues. CDR3 in amino acids: CASSINPGLTSTDTQYF. The CDR3 region has the DNA TGTGCCAGCAGCATTAACCCGGGACTCACTAGCACAGATACGCAGTATTTT.

The gene calls are TRBV25-1 and TRBJ2-7; D is perhaps TRBD1 or TRBD2 (5 bases each). TRBJ2-5 matches the DNA end more closely, so the J call is doubtful. CDR3 length: 16 amino acids. CDR1 and CDR2 from the germline V gene are MGHDK and SYGVNS. CDR3 sequence: CASSVIKGEGLETQYF. The CDR3 DNA reads as TGTGCCAGCAGTGTTATAAAAGGCGAGGGGCTAGAGACCCAGTACTTC.

This clonotype was found a few times. The chain links TRBV15 to TRBJ2-7; 14 nucleotides align to TRBD2. The J call may be in error: the DNA end matches TRBJ2-5 better. The germline CDR1 and CDR2 sequences are LNHNV and YYDKDF (reference sequence). There are 17 residues in the CDR3. The CDR3 DNA reads as TGTGCCACCAGCAGAAGGACTAGCGGGGGGATAGGTGAGACCCAGTACTTC. Translated: CATSRRTSGGIGETQYF.